Below, 29 T cell receptor beta chains from the same sample are listed, as sequenced in a study of CD8 T cells in ankylosing spondylitis (dated by TCRdb to about 2017). Receptor amplification or capture employed 5' RACE. The run used an Illumina HiSeq 2500. TCRdb reanalyzed the raw reads on its own, using fastp at Q25 for trimming and MiXCR for clone calling, and kept in-frame beta chains. Each CDR3 protein gets just one entry, which takes the most common genes and DNA from the rows behind it. This sample lists approximately 260,000 distinct CDR3 sequences; around 7.8% were detected once. Over 6.5% of the sample is in the top ten clones. The sample comprised blood, either unsorted or a sorted T cell fraction (not recorded which). Every receptor here comes from a male donor with ankylosing spondylitis or in good health (not recorded which).

This rearrangement joins TRBV7-2 to TRBJ1-2, with D tentatively TRBD1 (6 bases). The CDR3 contains 14 residues. Germline values: CDR1 SGHTA, CDR2 FQGNSA. The ends were cut back, 2 bases at V and 7 bases at J, with 14 bases in the middle. The CDR3 DNA reads as TGTGCCAGCAGCTTATCTCGGGGGCGGGGTGGCTACACCTTC. This encodes CASSLSRGRGGYTF. The full variable domain, rest sourced from reference TRBV7-2 and TRBJ1-2, is GAGVSQSPSNKVTEKGKDVELRCDPISGHTALYWYRQSLGQGLEFLIYFQGNSAPDKSGLPSDRFSAERTGGSVSTLTIQRTQQEDSAVYLCASSLSRGRGGYTFGSGTRLTVV.

At least ten counts were recorded for this clonotype. The chain combines TRBV25-1 with TRBJ2-3; maybe TRBD2 (6 bases). V dropped 2 bases and J dropped 3 bases, with 18 bases sitting between them. Germline V gives CDR1 MGHDK, CDR2 SYGVNS. The CDR3 totals 17 residues. The CDR3 here is CASSEHPGSRGTDTQYF. In DNA form, the CDR3 reads TGTGCCAGCAGTGAACACCCGGGCAGTCGGGGGACAGATACGCAGTATTTT.

The chain recombines TRBV5-6 with TRBJ2-7, with TRBD2 identical over 9 bases. The length of the CDR3 is 14 residues. Germline trimming cut 3 bases from V and 7 bases from J; bases unmatched to any gene: 8. From germline, CDR1 is SGHDT and CDR2 YYEEEE. The CDR3 region has the DNA TGTGCCAGCAGCTCGCGGACTAGCGAGGATGAGCAGTACTTC. It encodes CASSSRTSEDEQYF.

In this sample, this clonotype turned up many times. The V and J genes are TRBV12-3 or TRBV12-4 and TRBJ1-4; D gene ambiguous. Between the trimmed V and J ends, which lost 7 bases and 4 bases, there was a span of 13 bases. The CDR3 consists of 14 residues. CDR3 sequence reads: CASKYGQRNEKLFF. As DNA, the CDR3 is TGTGCCAGCAAATATGGGCAGCGTAATGAAAAACTGTTTTTT.

This clonotype was seen repeatedly, ten times or more. V and J are TRBV25-1 and TRBJ2-7; tentative D call: TRBD1 (6 bases). Trimming cost V 5 bases and J 5 bases, with 22 bases left between them. The CDR3 contains 16 residues. Per germline, CDR1 MGHDK and CDR2 SYGVNS. CDR3 loop: CASSKHFEQGRNEQYF. DNA for the CDR3: TGTGCCAGCAGTAAACACTTCGAACAGGGACGGAACGAGCAGTACTTC.

This chain uses TRBV30 with TRBJ2-1; D may match TRBD1 or TRBD2 (5 bases each). Germline V lookup: CDR1 GTSNPN, CDR2 SVGIG (reference sequence). V lost 3 bases, J lost 5 bases, and 5 bases lay in between. The CDR3 has 11 residues. CDR3 protein: CAWRGDNEQFF. DNA of the CDR3: TGTGCCTGGAGGGGGGACAATGAGCAGTTCTTC.

This clonotype was counted ten times or more. The rearrangement joins TRBV6-2 or TRBV6-3 to TRBJ1-5; D ambiguous. This CDR3 is built from 14 residues. Trimming shortened V by 2 bases and J by 5 bases, and 10 bases separated the two germline ends. CDR1 and CDR2 from the germline V gene are MNHEY and SVGEGT. The CDR3 DNA is TGTGCCAGCAGTTACGGATCTGGGGATCAGCCCCAGCATTTT. This encodes CASSYGSGDQPQHF.

Regarding this clonotype: With a much larger clone just one base away, this may be a read error. V is TRBV10-3 and J is TRBJ1-2, with D perhaps TRBD1 (6 bases). Germline V gives CDR1 ENHRY, CDR2 SYGVKD. This CDR3 region has 14 residues. The CDR3 nucleotides read TGTGCCATCGGTGAGACAGGTAATAAGGATGGCTACACCTTC. This translates into CAIGETGNKDGYTF.

This clonotype came up many times. The V gene is TRBV12-3 or TRBV12-4, the J gene TRBJ2-5, with D perhaps matching TRBD1 (6 bases). The CDR3 consists of 13 residues. The V end was cut by 5 bases, the J end by 2 bases, with 9 bases between. The CDR3 region has the DNA TGTGCCAGCAGTATACAGGGTCAAGAGACCCAGTACTTC. Translated: CASSIQGQETQYF.

This clonotype was counted ten times or more. The chain links TRBV11-2 to TRBJ2-7; D is unclear. Between the trimmed V and J ends, which lost 5 bases and 0 bases, there was a span of 14 bases. The CDR3 sequence is 15 residues long. Germline assignment: CDR1 SGHAT and CDR2 FQNNGV. CDR3 DNA: TGTGCCAGCAGCCTTTTGGGCCTTAGCTCCTACGAGCAGTACTTC. It is translated as CASSLLGLSSYEQYF.

This clonotype appeared many times. The rearrangement uses TRBV6-5 and TRBJ2-5; D unresolved. There are 14 residues in the CDR3. With 0 bases removed from V and 5 bases from J, the gap between germline ends came to 10 bases. Germline CDR1 MNHEY, CDR2 SVGAGI. The CDR3 DNA reads as TGTGCCAGCAGTTACTCGAACCCCTCCGAGACCCAGTACTTC. Its protein is CASSYSNPSETQYF.

This clonotype was seen only a few times. The chain recombines TRBV7-9 with TRBJ2-7, with unresolved D. V lost 1 base, J lost 2 bases, and 9 bases lay in between. This CDR3 contains 14 residues. Germline loops: CDR1 SEHNR, CDR2 FQNEAQ (reference sequence). The CDR3: CASSLVGSTYEQYF. Written as DNA, the CDR3 is TGTGCCAGCAGCTTAGTCGGGTCGACCTACGAGCAGTACTTC.

The rearrangement links TRBV5-5 to TRBJ2-3; TRBD2 might be the D (5 bases). This CDR3 region has 15 residues. Deletions cut 0 bases from V and 5 bases from J, with 13 bases between. The germline V gene has CDR1 SGHKS and CDR2 YYEKEE (reference sequence). CDR3 in DNA: TGTGCCAGCAGCTTGGCCGGACCTGAGGGAGATACGCAGTATTTT. This codes for CASSLAGPEGDTQYF. The full variable domain, with the rest looked up from reference TRBV5-5 and TRBJ2-3, is DAGVTQSPTHLIKTRGQQVTLRCSPISGHKSVSWYQQVLGQGPQFIFQYYEKEERGRGNFPDRFSARQFPNYSSELNVNALLLGDSALYLCASSLAGPEGDTQYFGPGTRLTVL.

The chain recombines TRBV5-6 with TRBJ1-2, with a weak D call TRBD1 (5 bases). The germline V gene encodes CDR1 SGHDT and CDR2 YYEEEE. V was trimmed by 5 bases and J by 2 bases, leaving 10 bases between them. The CDR3 has 13 amino acids. CDR3 region: CASRQTVNYGYTF. CDR3 nucleotides: TGTGCCAGCAGACAGACAGTCAACTATGGCTACACCTTC.

There are many counts of this clonotype. The V gene is TRBV5-1, the J gene TRBJ1-4; D is perhaps TRBD1 (5 bases). Germline V lookup: CDR1 SGHRS, CDR2 YFSETQ. This CDR3 has 14 amino acids. Trimming stripped 4 bases from V and 4 bases from J, with 11 bases between. CDR3 sequence reads: CASSPGTGNEKLFF. CDR3 in DNA: TGCGCCAGCAGCCCCGGGACGGGTAATGAAAAACTGTTTTTT.

This clonotype was seen repeatedly, ten times or more. This sequence joins TRBV6-6 and TRBJ1-6; D is unclear. The CDR3 totals 12 residues. The germline gives CDR1 MNHNY, CDR2 SVGAGI (reference sequence). Trimming took off 2 bases at V and 5 bases at J, with 1 base between the two ends. CDR3: CASSYDNSPLHF. The CDR3 DNA sequence: TGTGCCAGCAGTTACGATAATTCACCCCTCCACTTT.

This clonotype was seen at least ten times. The rearrangement uses TRBV20-1 and TRBJ1-1, with 7 bases identical to TRBD1. CDR3 length equals 16 residues. CDR1 is DFQATT, CDR2 SNEGSKA, per germline (reference sequence). V lost 0 bases to trimming and J lost 5 bases; unmatched junction nucleotides: 12. CDR3: CSARETGRGEETEAFF. The CDR3 DNA reads TGCAGTGCTAGAGAGACAGGGAGGGGGGAAGAAACTGAAGCTTTCTTT.

This rearrangement joins TRBV2 to TRBJ2-1, with 11 bases fitting TRBD2. V lost 6 bases and J lost 8; bases outside the gene matches: 18. Per germline, CDR1 SNHLY and CDR2 FYNNEI. The CDR3 runs to 18 residues. CDR3 sequence (DNA): TGTGCCAGCAGCCCCTCCGGGACTAGCGGTTCACCGGGGGATGAGCAGTTCTTC. Its protein is CASSPSGTSGSPGDEQFF.

This clonotype was recorded many times. The chain recombines TRBV7-9 with TRBJ1-6, with D maybe TRBD1 (6 bases). V lost 5 bases and J lost 6, with 14 bases in between. The CDR3 extends over 15 amino acids. Germline V gives CDR1 SEHNR, CDR2 FQNEAQ (reference sequence). CDR3 sequence reads: CASSAPQGSNSPLHF. The CDR3 DNA reads as TGTGCCAGCAGCGCACCACAGGGAAGTAATTCACCCCTCCACTTT.

This clonotype was seen many times. The chain couples TRBV29-1 to TRBJ2-1, with 10 bases matching TRBD2. The CDR3 is 15 residues long. The germline CDR1 and CDR2 sequences are SQVTM and ANQGSEA. The junction had 3 bases not matched to a gene; V was cut back by 0 bases and J by 4 bases. The CDR3 loop reads CSVEELAGPYNEQFF. As DNA, the CDR3 is TGCAGCGTTGAAGAACTAGCGGGGCCTTACAATGAGCAGTTCTTC.

This clonotype was recorded at least ten times. The chain is built from TRBV12-3 or TRBV12-4 and TRBJ1-1; no firm D call. The CDR3 length is 12 residues. V lost 3 bases, J lost 3 bases, and 5 bases lay in between. The CDR3 nucleotides are TGTGCCAGCAGTTTTCCGTACACTGAAGCTTTCTTT. Translated, it gives CASSFPYTEAFF.

The J gene is TRBJ1-1, the V gene TRBV20-1; the D gene is possibly TRBD1 (6 bases). V was pared by 2 bases and J by 5 bases, with 21 bases between. The CDR3 sequence is 16 residues long. Looked up from germline, CDR1 is DFQATT and CDR2 is SNEGSKA (reference sequence). CDR3 residues: CSARSNAGLQGTEAFF. CDR3 nucleotides: TGCAGTGCTAGAAGTAACGCCGGGCTCCAGGGGACTGAAGCTTTCTTT.

The rearrangement links TRBV7-3 to TRBJ2-1, with 9 bases lining up with TRBD2. This CDR3 is built from 15 residues. Trimming cost V 4 bases and J 5 bases; bases outside gene matches: 6. Germline CDR1 and CDR2: SGHTA and FQGTGA. The CDR3, as DNA: TGTGCCAGCAGCTCCCTAGCGGGATCTAACAATGAGCAGTTCTTC. It specifies CASSSLAGSNNEQFF.

This clonotype was observed at least ten times. The chain joins TRBV10-3 to TRBJ2-4, with D possibly being TRBD1 or TRBD2 (5 bases each). V shed 11 bases and J shed 0 bases, with 11 bases lying between them. Germline-derived CDR1 and CDR2 are ENHRY and SYGVKD. The CDR3 runs 13 residues. The CDR3 nucleotides are TGTGCCCCCCCGGGGCTAGCCAAAAACATTCAGTACTTC. This encodes CAPPGLAKNIQYF.

This clonotype occurred many times. The chain uses TRBV7-2 and TRBJ1-2, with D possibly being TRBD1 (6 bases). CDR1 SGHTA and CDR2 FQGNSA come from the germline V gene. This CDR3 is 13 amino acids long. With 4 bases removed from V and 13 bases from J, the gap between germline ends came to 19 bases. In DNA form, the CDR3 reads TGTGCCAGCAGCTCGTTAGCCGGGACACAGGTCACCTTC. The encoded protein is CASSSLAGTQVTF.

Of note for this clonotype: Since a much larger clone is just one base distant, this may be a read error. The chain employs TRBV27 and TRBJ2-1; maybe TRBD1 (6 bases). The V and J ends lost 11 bases and 9 bases respectively, with 20 bases between them. The CDR3 is 13 residues long. Germline V gives CDR1 MNHEY, CDR2 SMNVEV (reference sequence). CDR3 coding DNA: TGTGCCTGCGCCCTCATGTTGGGGGCTGAGCAGTTCTTC. Its protein product is CACALMLGAEQFF.

This clonotype has ten or more counts. The rearrangement uses TRBV20-1 and TRBJ1-5; 8 bases line up with TRBD1. Germline CDR1 reads DFQATT; CDR2 reads SNEGSKA (reference sequence). The CDR3 runs to 15 residues. V was pared by 6 bases and J by 0 bases, with 7 bases of the junction left unmatched. CDR3 amino acids: CSAHRGTDSNQPQHF. DNA of the CDR3: TGCAGTGCCCACAGGGGGACAGATAGCAATCAGCCCCAGCATTTT.

The sample holds many counts of this clonotype. The V call is TRBV4-3, the J call TRBJ2-3; 7 bases agree with TRBD2. The CDR3 is 17 residues long. Germline V gene lookup returns CDR1 LGHNA and CDR2 YSLEER. The V gene end was trimmed by 0 bases and the J gene end by 1 base; junction bases not matched to a gene: 7. The CDR3 DNA reads TGCGCCAGCAGCCAAGATGGGGCGGGAGACGGCACAGATACGCAGTATTTT. Its protein product is CASSQDGAGDGTDTQYF.

This clonotype was counted ten times or more. The rearrangement links TRBV27 to TRBJ1-1; TRBD1 might be the D (6 bases). Germline V gives CDR1 MNHEY, CDR2 SMNVEV (reference sequence). The CDR3 totals 15 residues. Trimming cost V 3 bases and J 1 base, with 12 bases left between them. The chain's CDR3 is CASSLGGTGNTEAFF. As DNA, the CDR3 is TGTGCCAGCAGTTTGGGGGGCACAGGGAACACTGAAGCTTTCTTT.